This TCR beta chain was recorded in a study of blood T cells in healthy people across ages. Each donor was a healthy Caucasian individual from Russia, aged roughly 6 to 90. In this sample, this clonotype turned up a few times. Its specificity is unknown. Germline V gives CDR1 SGDLS, CDR2 YYNGEE. With 2 bases removed from V and 4 bases from J, the gap between germline ends came to 14 bases. The CDR3 covers 15 residues. The study, taken as a whole, reports: In long-lived donors, naive CD4+ cell counts and diversity exceeded those of aged donors.

Through a sample-barcoded 5' primer and a J-beta primer mix, a second PCR was run for roughly 7 to 11 cycles. Every cDNA molecule carried a tag from a template-switch adaptor bearing 12 random nucleotides. All samples yielded 2.5 million or more CDR3-containing paired-end reads. TCRdb redid the calling of the 5' RACE reads with MiXCR, one entry per CDR3 protein. The sample has 1.5 million to 2 million distinct CDR3 sequences, roughly 27% seen once. This TCR was recovered from a woman in her twenties or thirties in good health. The sequenced sample consisted of blood. This sequence joins TRBV9 and TRBJ2-3, with D maybe TRBD1 (6 bases). CDR3 residues: CASSVLTGTADTQYF. The CDR3, as DNA: TGTGCCAGCAGCGTGCTGACAGGCACAGCAGATACGCAGTATTTT.